The T cell receptor beta chain under discussion was sequenced for a study of CD8+ T cells in alopecia areata. Notes on the study in general: Scalp sample sequencing also detects resident alphabeta T cells of normal skin.

In its sample, this clone was seen a few times. The target antigen is unknown. Trimming shortened V by 4 bases and J by 0 bases, and 10 bases separated the two germline ends. The CDR3 consists of 15 residues. Germline V lookup: CDR1 SEHNR, CDR2 FQNEAQ (reference sequence). RNA was isolated and reverse transcribed to cDNA, the sequencing template. Libraries were prepared by immunoSEQ multiplex PCR; TCRdb keeps only in-frame clonotypes and omits some of them. The data hold some 210,000 clones, with 57% observed a single time. This TCR derives from a human donor with alopecia areata. This specimen was CD4+ T cells sorted from blood, taken at week 0. This chain links TRBV7-9 with TRBJ2-4; perhaps TRBD2 as D (5 bases). CDR3 in amino acids: CASSSNGGAKNIQYF. CDR3 bases: TGTGCCAGCAGCTCTAACGGAGGAGCCAAAAACATTCAGTACTTC. Combining the CDR3 with reference TRBV7-9 and TRBJ2-4 gives the whole variable domain DTGVSQNPRHKITKRGQNVTFRCDPISEHNRLYWYRQTLGQGPEFLTYFQNEAQLEKSRLLSDRFSAERPKGSFSTLEIQRTEQGDSAMYLCASSSNGGAKNIQYFGAGTRLSVL.